This TCR beta chain was documented in a study of blood T cell repertoires in COVID-19. Study summary: Acute and convalescent COVID-19 specimens originated in the United States, Italy and Spain.

The CDR3 spans 15 residues. The germline V and J ends were trimmed by 6 bases and 4 bases, with 19 bases remaining between them. The germline V gene has CDR1 SGHRS and CDR2 YFSETQ. How the authors handled the data: Estimates of nucleated cell counts were drawn from the amplification of reference gene primers. Profiling relied on immunoSEQ multiplex PCR, and the TCRdb table lists in-frame clones only, not all of them. V and J calls and clone size are copied from that table; D and trimming were computed from the DNA. The sample has fewer than 450,000 clones; less than 90% are singletons. All enrollees were about 18 to 89 years old and from approximately 24 US areas. Recovered status in Cohort 3 required two negative PCRs, clearance, or symptom resolution.

The clonotype comes from a woman in her twenties or thirties who had recovered from COVID-19. The chain is built from TRBV5-1 and TRBJ1-1; no clear D gene. The sequenced sample was PBMCs or T cells enriched from blood (not recorded which). CDR3 coding DNA: TGCGCCAGCAACCTCGGCCGAGTGGGCAGCACTGAAGCTTTCTTT. Residues: CASNLGRVGSTEAFF.